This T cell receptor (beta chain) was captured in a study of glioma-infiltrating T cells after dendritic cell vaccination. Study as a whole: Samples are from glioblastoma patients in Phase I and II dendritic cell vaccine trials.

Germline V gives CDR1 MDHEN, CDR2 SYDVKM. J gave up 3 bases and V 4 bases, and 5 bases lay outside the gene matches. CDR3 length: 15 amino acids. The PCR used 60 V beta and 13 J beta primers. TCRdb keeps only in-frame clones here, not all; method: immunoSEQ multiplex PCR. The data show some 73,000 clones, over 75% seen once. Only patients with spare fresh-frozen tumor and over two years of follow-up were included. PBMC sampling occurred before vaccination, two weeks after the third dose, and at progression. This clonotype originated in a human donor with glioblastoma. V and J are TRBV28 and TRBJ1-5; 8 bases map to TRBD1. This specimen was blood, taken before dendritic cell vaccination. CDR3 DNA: TGTGCCAGCAGTTGGTCAGGGGGCTACAATCAGCCCCAGCATTTT. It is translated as CASSWSGGYNQPQHF.